This TCR beta chain was observed in a study of T cell repertoires in cytomegalovirus infection. Study-wide context: It can be stated that public TCR beta signatures indicated CMV infection as well as a matching HLA type. Study observations and caveats: Carriers of CMV plus the relevant HLA were identified by cumulative public TCR beta family frequency.

The CDR3 is 16 amino acids. Looked up from germline, CDR1 is MNHEY and CDR2 is SMNVEV (reference sequence). Deletions cut 7 bases from V and 2 bases from J, with 20 bases between. TCRdb re-called the reads with MiXCR, one entry per CDR3 protein. Among some 230,000 distinct CDR3 sequences listed, roughly 20% were seen once. The table lists this clonotype with many counts. As yet, its antigen is unknown. This rearrangement joins TRBV27 to TRBJ2-5; the D gene could be TRBD1 or TRBD2 (7 bases each). The clonotype comes from a human donor in good health (CMV status not recorded). Some clones in this sample may be carry-over from other donors' samples. Material: CD8+ T cells from PBMCs. For the CDR3, the DNA is TGTGCCAGCACCCCCCAGGGGGGGCTCACACAAGAGACCCAGTACTTC. Protein: CASTPQGGLTQETQYF.